The entry below describes one TCR beta chain. The data originate from a study of T cell responses to AZD1222 COVID-19 vaccine. The ends were cut back, 6 bases at V and 4 bases at J, with 9 bases in the middle. Germline values: CDR1 LNHDA, CDR2 SQIVND (reference sequence). CDR3 length: 12 residues. Sequencing was performed with immunoSEQ multiplex PCR; in TCRdb, only in-frame clones are kept and a portion is missing. Among 65,000 to 85,000 clones listed, approximately 80% were seen once. The sequencing here drew on peripheral blood, taken on day 0 of AZD1222 vaccination. The sequence was collected from an adult in good health. V is TRBV19 and J is TRBJ1-2; D is unresolved. The CDR3 bases are TGTGCCAGTAGCCCGACCTTCTATGGCTACACCTTC. It encodes CASSPTFYGYTF. Full variable domain (missing parts from reference TRBV19 and TRBJ1-2): DGGITQSPKYLFRKEGQNVTLSCEQNLNHDAMYWYRQDPGQGLRLIYYSQIVNDFQKGDIAEGYSVSREKKESFPLTVTSAQKNPTAFYLCASSPTFYGYTFGSGTRLTVV.